This TCR beta chain was found in a study of cytomegalovirus exposure and HLA in healthy donors. Concerning this clone: The antigen remains undetermined.

This CDR3 is built from 13 residues. CDR1 and CDR2 from the germline V gene are SGHNT and YENEEA. Trimming took 1 base from V and 7 from J, leaving 8 bases between them. A multiplex PCR was run with 60 Vbeta primers and 13 Jbeta primers. Using immunoSEQ multiplex PCR, the repertoire was profiled, and TCRdb retains in-frame clones only, with some absent. The sample records roughly 80,000 clones, approximately 60% being singletons. Study conclusions and caveats: Common viral pathogens seemed, in a later analysis, to connect with several of the most significant clusters. Association with HLA alleles at 0.05 false discovery rate was found for around 17,000 TCR beta sequences in a later analysis.

The clonotype originates from a male donor in good health and CMV-seropositive. The rearrangement links TRBV11-3 to TRBJ2-1; D unresolved. Sample: PBMCs. The CDR3 coding sequence is TGTGCCAGCAGCTTAGGTCTTTTTAATGAGCAGTTCTTC. This translates into CASSLGLFNEQFF.